This T cell receptor (beta chain) was sequenced for a study of blood T cell repertoires in COVID-19. The overall study: Sources were T cells, B-cell-depleted T cells, or PBMCs; the material itself was cDNA or gDNA.

Profiled with immunoSEQ multiplex PCR; TCRdb holds only in-frame clones, not every one. The table shows roughly 250,000 clones, with 80% to 95% occurring only once. The V segment lost 4 bases and the J segment 6 bases; nucleotides outside the gene matches: 3. This CDR3 contains 13 residues. In germline, CDR1 is SGHDT, CDR2 YYEEEE. This TCR was sampled from a woman aged 18-30 years who had recovered from COVID-19. The material sequenced was PBMCs or T cells enriched from blood (not recorded which). This chain connects TRBV5-6 to TRBJ2-2; TRBD1 agrees at 7 bases. CDR3 protein: CASSTGVPGELFF. The CDR3 DNA follows: TGTGCCAGCAGCACAGGGGTACCCGGGGAGCTGTTTTTT.